Following are 14 T cell receptor beta chains from one sample sequenced in a study of cytomegalovirus exposure and HLA in healthy donors. PCR used 60 Vbeta primers and 13 Jbeta primers. This table comes from immunoSEQ multiplex PCR, and its TCRdb copy is limited to in-frame clones, with some not included. In the table there are roughly 81,000 clones, roughly 85% of which are singletons. Sequencing was done on a sample of PBMCs. The receptors derive from a man under 40 in good health and CMV-seronegative.

This chain joins TRBV18 and TRBJ1-2; no definite D call. CDR1 and CDR2 (germline): KGHSH, LQKENI. V was pared by 0 bases and J by 8 bases, with 13 bases between. CDR3 size: 14 residues. CDR3 in amino acids: CASSPPNYREGYTF. The DNA of the CDR3 is TGTGCCAGCTCACCACCAAATTACCGGGAGGGCTACACCTTC. The whole variable domain, filled in from reference TRBV18 and TRBJ1-2, reads NAGVMQNPRHLVRRRGQEARLRCSPMKGHSHVYWYRQLPEEGLKFMVYLQKENIIDESGMPKERFSAEFPKEGPSILRIQQVVRGDSAAYFCASSPPNYREGYTFGSGTRLTVV.

The chain recombines TRBV2 with TRBJ2-3; 7 bases align to TRBD2. The CDR3 is 17 residues long. The germline V gene has CDR1 SNHLY and CDR2 FYNNEI. V shed 0 bases and J 5 bases; nucleotides not matched to a gene: 11. The CDR3 sequence: CASSEAGLVSAGDTQYF. The CDR3 DNA sequence: TGTGCCAGCAGTGAAGCCGGACTAGTCTCGGCGGGAGATACGCAGTATTTT. Combining the CDR3 with reference TRBV2 and TRBJ2-3 gives the whole variable domain EPEVTQTPSHQVTQMGQEVILRCVPISNHLYFYWYRQILGQKVEFLVSFYNNEISEKSEIFDDQFSVERPDGSNFTLKIRSTKLEDSAMYFCASSEAGLVSAGDTQYFGPGTRLTVL.

V gene TRBV6-5 combines with J gene TRBJ2-2; D is perhaps TRBD1 (6 bases). V was shortened by 5 bases and J by 3 bases, with 13 bases between the two germline ends. Per the germline V gene, CDR1 is MNHEY and CDR2 is SVGAGI. The CDR3 has 15 amino acids. The CDR3 loop reads CASSTWTDYTGELFF. In DNA form, the CDR3 reads TGTGCCAGCAGTACCTGGACAGACTACACCGGGGAGCTGTTTTTT.

The chain combines TRBV4-3 with TRBJ2-2, with 9 positions matching TRBD1. The CDR3 totals 16 residues. CDR1 and CDR2 from the germline V gene are LGHNA and YSLEER. J lost 5 bases, V lost 0 bases, and 4 bases had no gene match. CDR3 coding DNA: TGCGCCAGCAGCCAAGATCTTGGGACAGGGACCGGGGAGCTGTTTTTT. Residues: CASSQDLGTGTGELFF.

This chain uses TRBV9 with TRBJ2-2, with 9 bases aligning to TRBD2. The CDR3 covers 16 residues. The junction had 4 bases not matched to a gene; V was cut back by 2 bases and J by 2 bases. Germline-derived CDR1 and CDR2 are SGDLS and YYNGEE. Here the CDR3 DNA reads TGTGCCAGCAGCGTTGCGCTAGCGGGAAACACCGGGGAGCTGTTTTTT. Encoded protein: CASSVALAGNTGELFF.

In DNA form, the CDR3 reads TGCGCCAGCAGCTCCCAGGACTTCACAGATACGCAGTATTTT. Translation: CASSSQDFTDTQYF. The V gene is TRBV5-1, the J gene TRBJ2-3; TRBD2 might be the D (5 bases). V lost 3 bases and J lost 2, with 10 bases in between. The germline V gene encodes CDR1 SGHRS and CDR2 YFSETQ. CDR3 length equals 14 residues.

V gene TRBV7-6 combines with J gene TRBJ1-1; 8 bases map to TRBD1. The V gene end was trimmed by 5 bases and the J gene end by 6 bases; junction bases not matched to a gene: 8. This CDR3 spans 14 amino acids. CDR1 is SGHVS, CDR2 FNYEAQ, per germline. Here the CDR3 DNA reads TGTGCCAGCAGCGCCACAGACAGGGGAGCTGAAGCTTTCTTT. Protein product: CASSATDRGAEAFF.

The CDR3 reads CATSPAGGRDEQYF. The CDR3 DNA reads as TGTGCCACCAGTCCCGCGGGGGGACGCGACGAGCAGTACTTC. The rearrangement links TRBV15 to TRBJ2-7, with 8 bases aligning to TRBD2. The CDR3 covers 14 residues. Per germline, CDR1 LNHNV and CDR2 YYDKDF (reference sequence). V was clipped by 6 bases and J by 5 bases; unmatched bases: 9.

This clone is a singleton in its sample. The genes are TRBV5-7 and TRBJ2-1; D possibly corresponds to TRBD1 (5 bases). TRBV5-7 is placed among ORFs of uncertain function. The CDR3 runs to 16 residues. V was clipped by 0 bases and J by 5 bases, with 15 bases between them. Here the CDR3 reads CASSLVPFVGHNEQFF. DNA for the CDR3: TGTGCCAGCAGCTTGGTGCCCTTTGTGGGGCACAATGAGCAGTTCTTC.

The chain has TRBV7-8 and TRBJ2-5, with D hard to call. This CDR3 is 13 amino acids long. V dropped 1 base and J dropped 0 bases, with 3 bases sitting between them. The germline gives CDR1 SGHVS, CDR2 FQNEAQ. The CDR3 nucleotides are TGTGCCAGCAGCTTAGGTAACCAAGAGACCCAGTACTTC. It encodes CASSLGNQETQYF.

The gene calls are TRBV28 and TRBJ1-5; D remains unclear. The CDR3 is 13 residues long. Germline V gene data show CDR1 as MDHEN and CDR2 as SYDVKM. The V end was cut by 6 bases, the J end by 0 bases, with 6 bases between. The CDR3 nucleotides read TGTGCCAGCAGGTTTTATAGCAATCAGCCCCAGCATTTT. Translating it yields CASRFYSNQPQHF.

V is TRBV27 and J is TRBJ1-2; D not resolved. This CDR3 region has 13 residues. The V and J ends lost 3 bases and 1 base respectively, with 6 bases between them. Germline lookup yields CDR1 MNHEY and CDR2 SMNVEV (reference sequence). The CDR3, as DNA: TGTGCCAGCAGTTTTCGGGTTAACTATGGCTACACCTTC. Translated: CASSFRVNYGYTF.

The chain carries TRBV25-1 and TRBJ1-5, with 7 bases aligning to TRBD1. Germline CDR1 reads MGHDK; CDR2 reads SYGVNS. The CDR3 has 15 amino acids. J was trimmed by 1 base and V by 3 bases; bases with no gene match: 3. This CDR3 reads CASSDSQGSNQPQHF. CDR3 sequence (DNA): TGTGCCAGCAGTGACTCACAGGGGAGCAATCAGCCCCAGCATTTT.

There are a few counts of this clone. The chain employs TRBV6-6 and TRBJ2-7; D is undetermined. Between the trimmed V and J ends, which lost 7 bases and 2 bases, there was a span of 6 bases. The germline V gene encodes CDR1 MNHNY and CDR2 SVGAGI (reference sequence). The length of the CDR3 is 11 residues. CDR3 sequence reads: CASMETYEQYF. The CDR3 bases are TGTGCCAGCATGGAGACCTACGAGCAGTACTTC.